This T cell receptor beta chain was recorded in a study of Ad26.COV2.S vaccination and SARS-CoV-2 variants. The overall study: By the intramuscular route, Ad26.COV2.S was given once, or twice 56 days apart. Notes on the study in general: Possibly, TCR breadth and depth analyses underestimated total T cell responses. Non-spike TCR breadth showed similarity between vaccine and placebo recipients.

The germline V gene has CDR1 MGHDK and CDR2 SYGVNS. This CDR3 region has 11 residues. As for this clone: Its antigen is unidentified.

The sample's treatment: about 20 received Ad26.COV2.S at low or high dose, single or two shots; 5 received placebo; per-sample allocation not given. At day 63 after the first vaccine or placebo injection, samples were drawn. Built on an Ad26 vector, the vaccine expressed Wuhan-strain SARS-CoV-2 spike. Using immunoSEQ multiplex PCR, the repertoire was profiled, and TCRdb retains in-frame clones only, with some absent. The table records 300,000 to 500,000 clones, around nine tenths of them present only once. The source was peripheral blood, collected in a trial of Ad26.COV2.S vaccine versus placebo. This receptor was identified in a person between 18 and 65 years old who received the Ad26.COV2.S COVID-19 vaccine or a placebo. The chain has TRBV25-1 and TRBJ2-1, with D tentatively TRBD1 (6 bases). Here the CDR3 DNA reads TGTGCGACAGGATTGGGGAATGAGCAGTTCTTC. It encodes CATGLGNEQFF.